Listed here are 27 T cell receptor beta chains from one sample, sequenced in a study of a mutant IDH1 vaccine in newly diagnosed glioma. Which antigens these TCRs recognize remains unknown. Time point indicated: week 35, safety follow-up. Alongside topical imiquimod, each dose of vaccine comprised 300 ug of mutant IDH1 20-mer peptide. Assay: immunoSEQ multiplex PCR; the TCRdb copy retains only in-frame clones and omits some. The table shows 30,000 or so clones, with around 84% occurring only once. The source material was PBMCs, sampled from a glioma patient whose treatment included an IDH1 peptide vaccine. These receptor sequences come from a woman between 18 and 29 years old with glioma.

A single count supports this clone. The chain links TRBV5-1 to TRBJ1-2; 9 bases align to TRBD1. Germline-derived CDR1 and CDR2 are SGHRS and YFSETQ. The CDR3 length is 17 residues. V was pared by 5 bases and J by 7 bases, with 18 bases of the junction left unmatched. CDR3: CASRPQLVQGAGSGYTF. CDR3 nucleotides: TGCGCCAGCAGGCCCCAACTCGTACAGGGGGCGGGCAGTGGCTACACCTTC. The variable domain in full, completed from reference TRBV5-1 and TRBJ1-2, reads KAGVTQTPRYLIKTRGQQVTLSCSPISGHRSVSWYQQTPGQGLQFLFEYFSETQRNKGNFPGRFSGRQFSNSRSEMNVSTLELGDSALYLCASRPQLVQGAGSGYTFGSGTRLTVV.

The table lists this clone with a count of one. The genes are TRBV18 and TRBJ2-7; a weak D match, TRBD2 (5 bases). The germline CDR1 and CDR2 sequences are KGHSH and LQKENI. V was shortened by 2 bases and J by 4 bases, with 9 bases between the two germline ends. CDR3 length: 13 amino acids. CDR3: CASSPVEGYEQYF. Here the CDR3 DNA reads TGTGCCAGCTCACCAGTCGAGGGTTACGAGCAGTACTTC.

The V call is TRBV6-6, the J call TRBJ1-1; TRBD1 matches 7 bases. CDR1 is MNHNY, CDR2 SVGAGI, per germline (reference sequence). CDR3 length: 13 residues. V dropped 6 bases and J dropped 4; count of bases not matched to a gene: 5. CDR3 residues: CASSIRGGTEAFF. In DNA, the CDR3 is TGTGCCAGCAGCATCAGGGGGGGCACTGAAGCTTTCTTT.

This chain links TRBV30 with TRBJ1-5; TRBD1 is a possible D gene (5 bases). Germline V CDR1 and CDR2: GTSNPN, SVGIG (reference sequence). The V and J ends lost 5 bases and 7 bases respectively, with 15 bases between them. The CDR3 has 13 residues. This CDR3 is CAWGGVGNQPQHF. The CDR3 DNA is TGTGCCTGGGGAGGGGTGGGGAACCAGCCCCAGCATTTT.

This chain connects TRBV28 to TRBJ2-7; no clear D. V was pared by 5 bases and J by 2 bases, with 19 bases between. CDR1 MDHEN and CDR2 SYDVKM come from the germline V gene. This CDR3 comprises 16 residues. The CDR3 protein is CASSHLGDVSPYEQYF. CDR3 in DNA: TGTGCCAGCAGTCACCTAGGTGACGTAAGCCCCTACGAGCAGTACTTC.

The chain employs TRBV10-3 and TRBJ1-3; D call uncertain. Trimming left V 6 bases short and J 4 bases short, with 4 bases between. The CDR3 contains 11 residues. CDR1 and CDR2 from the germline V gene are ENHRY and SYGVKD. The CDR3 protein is CAIRVGNTIYF. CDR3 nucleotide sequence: TGTGCCATCAGGGTAGGAAACACCATATATTTT.

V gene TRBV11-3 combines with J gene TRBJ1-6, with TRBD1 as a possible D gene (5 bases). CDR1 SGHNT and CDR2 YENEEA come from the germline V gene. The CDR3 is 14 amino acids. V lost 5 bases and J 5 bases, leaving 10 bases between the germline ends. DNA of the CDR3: TGTGCCAGCAGCCGGGACTTGAATAATTCACCCCTCCACTTT. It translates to CASSRDLNNSPLHF. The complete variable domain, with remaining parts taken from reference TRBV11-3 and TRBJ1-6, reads EAGVVQSPRYKIIEKKQPVAFWCNPISGHNTLYWYLQNLGQGPELLIRYENEEAVDDSQLPKDRFSAERLKGVDSTLKIQPAELGDSAVYLCASSRDLNNSPLHFGNGTRLTVT.

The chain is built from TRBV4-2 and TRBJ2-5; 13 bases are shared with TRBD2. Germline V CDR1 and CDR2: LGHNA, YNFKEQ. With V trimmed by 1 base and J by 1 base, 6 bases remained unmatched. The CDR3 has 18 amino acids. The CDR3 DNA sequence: TGTGCCAGCAGCCAAGGCCGGACTAGCGGGGGCCTCCAAGAGACCCAGTACTTC. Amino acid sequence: CASSQGRTSGGLQETQYF.

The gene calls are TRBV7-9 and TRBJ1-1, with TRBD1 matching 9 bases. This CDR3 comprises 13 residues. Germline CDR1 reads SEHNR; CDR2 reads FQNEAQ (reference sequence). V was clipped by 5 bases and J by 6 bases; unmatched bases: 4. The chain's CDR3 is CASSPTGGAEAFF. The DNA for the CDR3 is TGTGCCAGCAGCCCGACAGGGGGGGCTGAAGCTTTCTTT.

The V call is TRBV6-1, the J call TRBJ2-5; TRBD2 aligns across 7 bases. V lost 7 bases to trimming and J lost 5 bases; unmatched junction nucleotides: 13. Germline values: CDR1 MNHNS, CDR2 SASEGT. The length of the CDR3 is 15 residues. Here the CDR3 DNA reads TGTGCCAGCACTTCTAGCGGTCCGCGGGGGGAGACCCAGTACTTC. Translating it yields CASTSSGPRGETQYF.

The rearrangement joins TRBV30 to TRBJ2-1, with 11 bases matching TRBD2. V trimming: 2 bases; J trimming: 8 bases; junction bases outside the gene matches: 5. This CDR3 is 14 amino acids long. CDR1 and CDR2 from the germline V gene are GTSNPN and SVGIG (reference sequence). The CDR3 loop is CAWSRGLAVDEQFF. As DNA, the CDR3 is TGTGCCTGGAGTCGGGGACTAGCGGTGGATGAGCAGTTCTTC.

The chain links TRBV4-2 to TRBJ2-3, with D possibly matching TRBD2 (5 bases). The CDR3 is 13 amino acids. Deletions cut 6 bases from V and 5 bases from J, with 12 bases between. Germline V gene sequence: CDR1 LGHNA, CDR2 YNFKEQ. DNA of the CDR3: TGTGCCAGCAGGGGATCGGAGGAAGATACGCAGTATTTT. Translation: CASRGSEEDTQYF.

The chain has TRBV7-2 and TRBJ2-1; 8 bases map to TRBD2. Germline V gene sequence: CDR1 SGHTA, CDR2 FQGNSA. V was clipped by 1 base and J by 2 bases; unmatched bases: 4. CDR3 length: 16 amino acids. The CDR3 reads CASSLVLAGAYNEQFF. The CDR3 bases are TGTGCCAGCAGCTTAGTCCTAGCGGGTGCCTACAATGAGCAGTTCTTC.

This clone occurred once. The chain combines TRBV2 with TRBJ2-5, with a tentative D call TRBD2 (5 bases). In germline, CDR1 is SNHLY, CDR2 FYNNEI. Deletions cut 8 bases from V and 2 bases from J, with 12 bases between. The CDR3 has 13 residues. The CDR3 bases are TGTGCCAGCTTACACCGGGGACAAGAGACCCAGTACTTC. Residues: CASLHRGQETQYF.

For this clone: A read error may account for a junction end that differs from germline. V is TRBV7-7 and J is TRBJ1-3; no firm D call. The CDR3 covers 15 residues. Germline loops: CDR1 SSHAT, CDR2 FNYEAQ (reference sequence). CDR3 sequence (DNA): TGTGCTAGCAGCTTAGGCTCTGGGACTGGAAACACCATATATTTT. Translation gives CASSLGSGTGNTIYF. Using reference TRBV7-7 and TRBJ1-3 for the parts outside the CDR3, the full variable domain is GAGVSQSPRYKVTKRGQDVTLRCDPISSHATLYWYQQALGQGPEFLTYFNYEAQPDKSGLPSDRFSAERPEGSISTLTIQRTEQRDSAMYRCASSLGSGTGNTIYFGEGSWLTVV.

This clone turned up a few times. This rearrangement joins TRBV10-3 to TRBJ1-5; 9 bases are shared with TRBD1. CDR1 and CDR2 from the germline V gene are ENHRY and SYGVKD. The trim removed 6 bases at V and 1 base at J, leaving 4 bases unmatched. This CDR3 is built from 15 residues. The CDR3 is CAIRETGGSNQPQHF. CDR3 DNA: TGTGCCATCAGGGAGACAGGGGGGAGCAATCAGCCCCAGCATTTT.

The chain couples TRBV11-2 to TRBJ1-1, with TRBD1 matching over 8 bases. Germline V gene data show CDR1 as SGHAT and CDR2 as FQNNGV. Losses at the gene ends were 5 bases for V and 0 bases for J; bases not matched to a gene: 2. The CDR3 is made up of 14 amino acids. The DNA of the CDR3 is TGTGCCAGCAGCGACAGGGGCATGAACACTGAAGCTTTCTTT. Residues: CASSDRGMNTEAFF.

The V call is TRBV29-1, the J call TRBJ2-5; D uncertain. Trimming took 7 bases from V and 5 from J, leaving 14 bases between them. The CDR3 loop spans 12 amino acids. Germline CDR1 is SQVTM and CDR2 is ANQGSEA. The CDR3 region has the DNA TGCAGCGCCGAAATTTTCTCCGAGACCCAGTACTTC. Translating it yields CSAEIFSETQYF.

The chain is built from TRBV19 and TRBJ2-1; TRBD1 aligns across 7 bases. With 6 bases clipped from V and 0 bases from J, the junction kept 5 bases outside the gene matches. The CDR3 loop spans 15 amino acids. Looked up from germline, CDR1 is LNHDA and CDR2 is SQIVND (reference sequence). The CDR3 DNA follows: TGTGCCAGTAGGCCCCAGGGGGTCTCCTACAATGAGCAGTTCTTC. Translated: CASRPQGVSYNEQFF.

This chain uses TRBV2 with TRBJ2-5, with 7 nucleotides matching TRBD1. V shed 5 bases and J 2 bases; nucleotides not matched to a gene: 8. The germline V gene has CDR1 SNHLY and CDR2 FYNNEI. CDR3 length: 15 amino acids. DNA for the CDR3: TGTGCCAGCAGTCGACAGGGTTGGGTACAAGAGACCCAGTACTTC. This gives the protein CASSRQGWVQETQYF. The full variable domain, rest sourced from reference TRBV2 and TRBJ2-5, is EPEVTQTPSHQVTQMGQEVILRCVPISNHLYFYWYRQILGQKVEFLVSFYNNEISEKSEIFDDQFSVERPDGSNFTLKIRSTKLEDSAMYFCASSRQGWVQETQYFGPGTRLLVL.

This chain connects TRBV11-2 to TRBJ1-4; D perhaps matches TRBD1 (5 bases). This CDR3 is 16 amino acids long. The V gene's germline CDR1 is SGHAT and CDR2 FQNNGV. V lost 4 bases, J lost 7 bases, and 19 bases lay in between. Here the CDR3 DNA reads TGTGCCAGCAGCTCTCCCCTTTGGTTTGGGGGTGAAAAACTGTTTTTT. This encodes CASSSPLWFGGEKLFF.

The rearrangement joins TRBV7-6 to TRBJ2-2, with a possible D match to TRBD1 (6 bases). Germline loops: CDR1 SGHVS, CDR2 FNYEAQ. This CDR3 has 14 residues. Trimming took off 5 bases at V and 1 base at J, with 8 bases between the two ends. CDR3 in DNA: TGTGCCAGCAGCCCGACAGGGAACACCGGGGAGCTGTTTTTT. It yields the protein CASSPTGNTGELFF.

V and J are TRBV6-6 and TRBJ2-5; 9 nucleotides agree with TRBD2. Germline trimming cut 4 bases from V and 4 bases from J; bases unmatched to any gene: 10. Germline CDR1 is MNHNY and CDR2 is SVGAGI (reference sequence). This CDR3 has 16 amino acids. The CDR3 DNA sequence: TGTGCCAGCAGTTCCCGTAGCGGGGGAAACTCAGAGACCCAGTACTTC. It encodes CASSSRSGGNSETQYF.

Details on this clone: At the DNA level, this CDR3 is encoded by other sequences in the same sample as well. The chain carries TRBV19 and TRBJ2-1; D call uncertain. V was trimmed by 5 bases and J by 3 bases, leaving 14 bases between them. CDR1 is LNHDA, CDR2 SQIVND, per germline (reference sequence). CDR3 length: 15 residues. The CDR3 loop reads CASSLTSGNYNEQFF. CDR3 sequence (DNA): TGTGCCAGTAGTTTGACAAGTGGGAACTACAATGAGCAGTTCTTC. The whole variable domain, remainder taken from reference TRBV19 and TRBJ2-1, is DGGITQSPKYLFRKEGQNVTLSCEQNLNHDAMYWYRQDPGQGLRLIYYSQIVNDFQKGDIAEGYSVSREKKESFPLTVTSAQKNPTAFYLCASSLTSGNYNEQFFGPGTRLTVL.

CDR3 residues: CAIRGSANTGELFF. In DNA form, the CDR3 reads TGTGCCATCAGGGGCAGCGCGAACACCGGGGAGCTGTTTTTT. The chain is built from TRBV10-3 and TRBJ2-2; D is undetermined. CDR3 length equals 14 residues. CDR1 is ENHRY and CDR2 is SYGVKD in the germline V gene. The V and J ends lost 6 bases and 0 bases respectively, with 8 bases between them.

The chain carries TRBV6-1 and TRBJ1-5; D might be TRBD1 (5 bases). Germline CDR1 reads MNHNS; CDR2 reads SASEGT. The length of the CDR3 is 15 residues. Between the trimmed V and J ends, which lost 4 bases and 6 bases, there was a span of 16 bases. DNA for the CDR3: TGTGCCAGCAGTGGGCCGGGGGGTAGGAGTCAGCCCCAGCATTTT. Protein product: CASSGPGGRSQPQHF.

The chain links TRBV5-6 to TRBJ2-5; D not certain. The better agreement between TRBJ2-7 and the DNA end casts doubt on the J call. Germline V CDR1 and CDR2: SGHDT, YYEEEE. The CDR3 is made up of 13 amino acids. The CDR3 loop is CASSSFSETEQYF. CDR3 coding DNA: TGTGCCAGCAGCTCGTTCTCGGAGACCGAGCAGTACTTC.